These 7 T cell receptor beta chains came from one sample sequenced in a study of cytotoxic CD8 clonotypes in ibrutinib-treated CLL (dated by TCRdb to 2020 to 2022). The method was the immunoSEQ multiplex PCR assay. The immuneACCESS repertoire file appears here via TCRdb, limited to in-frame rearrangements. These files lack a portion of the clones; in checked studies, under half of the deficit traces to unresolved V genes, and the cause of the others is not known. The sample table records under 300,000 clones; 60% to 80% of these occur just once. The top ten clones comprise around 5.3% of the sample. The time point label here, explained by the study, means: progressive disease on ibrutinib. Sequences were derived from PBMCs, sampled at disease progression, from a patient treated with ibrutinib. The receptors come from a human donor with chronic lymphocytic leukemia.

The sample holds one count of this clone. The V gene is TRBV2, the J gene TRBJ2-7; tentatively, D is TRBD1 (5 bases). The CDR3 has 16 residues. Germline V gene sequence: CDR1 SNHLY, CDR2 FYNNEI. V was cut by 7 bases and J by 0 bases, with 19 bases left in between. The CDR3 nucleotides are TGTGCCAGCACCCCTGGGGCCCGGAAAAGCTCCTACGAGCAGTACTTC. Protein: CASTPGARKSSYEQYF.

This clone was detected a few times. The J gene is TRBJ2-3, the V gene TRBV4-1; D gene uncertain. CDR1 and CDR2 from the germline V gene are MGHRA and YSYEKL. Trimming took 0 bases from V and 6 from J, leaving 16 bases between them. The CDR3 is 16 amino acids. CDR3 in amino acids: CASSQDLGMVGDTQYF. CDR3 DNA: TGCGCCAGCAGCCAAGATCTTGGCATGGTCGGGGATACGCAGTATTTT.

The count of this clone is one. This rearrangement joins TRBV9 to TRBJ1-2; D remains unclear. This CDR3 is built from 11 residues. Germline-derived CDR1 and CDR2 are SGDLS and YYNGEE. V was cut by 3 bases and J by 6 bases, with 6 bases left in between. DNA for the CDR3: TGTGCCAGCAGCGGGCGAGATGGCTACACCTTC. Translation gives CASSGRDGYTF. Supplemented by reference TRBV9 and TRBJ1-2, the full variable domain reads DSGVTQTPKHLITATGQRVTLRCSPRSGDLSVYWYQQSLDQGLQFLIQYYNGEERAKGNILERFSAQQFPDLHSELNLSSLELGDSALYFCASSGRDGYTFGSGTRLTVV.

This sequence joins TRBV19 and TRBJ1-3; D uncertain. The germline V gene encodes CDR1 LNHDA and CDR2 SQIVND (reference sequence). The germline V and J ends were trimmed by 2 bases and 8 bases, with 4 bases remaining between them. The CDR3 runs to 11 residues. The CDR3 sequence: CASSISDTIYF. CDR3 nucleotide sequence: TGTGCCAGTAGTATATCGGACACCATATATTTT.

The chain links TRBV5-6 to TRBJ1-2; D possibly corresponds to TRBD1 (5 bases). The germline V gene has CDR1 SGHDT and CDR2 YYEEEE. V was trimmed by 4 bases and J by 5 bases, leaving 9 bases between them. The CDR3 runs 12 residues. CDR3 sequence: CASSGGRYGYTF. The CDR3 DNA sequence: TGTGCCAGCAGCGGGGGAAGGTATGGCTACACCTTC.

This chain links TRBV21-1 with TRBJ2-2; the table names TRBD1, a call not compared with the DNA. TRBV21-1 is deemed a pseudogene. The CDR3 is 14 residues long. CDR3 coding DNA: TGTGCCAGCAGCAATTGGACAGGCACCGGGGAGCTGTTTTTT. Amino acids: CASSNWTGTGELFF.

V is TRBV5-1 and J is TRBJ1-1; D remains unclear. Germline CDR1 reads SGHRS; CDR2 reads YFSETQ. This CDR3 spans 13 amino acids. Trimming pared 5 bases from V and 3 bases from J, leaving 11 bases between. CDR3 sequence: CASRSILDTEAFF. The CDR3 coding sequence is TGCGCCAGCAGGTCCATTCTGGACACTGAAGCTTTCTTT.